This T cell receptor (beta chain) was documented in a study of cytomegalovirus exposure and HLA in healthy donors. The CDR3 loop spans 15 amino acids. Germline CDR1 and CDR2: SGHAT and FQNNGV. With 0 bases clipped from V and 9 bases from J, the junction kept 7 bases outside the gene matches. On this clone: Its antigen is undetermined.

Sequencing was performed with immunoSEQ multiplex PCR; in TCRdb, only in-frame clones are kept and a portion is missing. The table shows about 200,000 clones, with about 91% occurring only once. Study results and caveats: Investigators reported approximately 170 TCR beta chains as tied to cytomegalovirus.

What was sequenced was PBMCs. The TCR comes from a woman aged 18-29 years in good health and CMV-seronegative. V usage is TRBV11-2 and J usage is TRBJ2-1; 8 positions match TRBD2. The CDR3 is CASSLESGTSSEQFF. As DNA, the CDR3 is TGTGCCAGCAGCTTAGAATCCGGGACTAGTAGTGAGCAGTTCTTC.